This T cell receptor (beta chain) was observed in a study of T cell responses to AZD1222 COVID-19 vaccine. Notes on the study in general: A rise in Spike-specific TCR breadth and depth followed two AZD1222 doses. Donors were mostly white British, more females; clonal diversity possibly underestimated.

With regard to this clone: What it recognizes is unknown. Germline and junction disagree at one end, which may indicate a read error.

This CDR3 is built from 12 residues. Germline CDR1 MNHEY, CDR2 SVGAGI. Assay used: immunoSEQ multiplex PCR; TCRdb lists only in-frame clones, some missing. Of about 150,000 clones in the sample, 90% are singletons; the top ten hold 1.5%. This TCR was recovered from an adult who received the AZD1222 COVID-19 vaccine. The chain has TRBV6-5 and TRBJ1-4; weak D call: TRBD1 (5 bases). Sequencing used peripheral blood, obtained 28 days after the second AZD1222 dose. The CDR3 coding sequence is TGTGCCAGCAGCCGTAATGGGACCTACGTAATTTTT. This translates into CASSRNGTYVIF.